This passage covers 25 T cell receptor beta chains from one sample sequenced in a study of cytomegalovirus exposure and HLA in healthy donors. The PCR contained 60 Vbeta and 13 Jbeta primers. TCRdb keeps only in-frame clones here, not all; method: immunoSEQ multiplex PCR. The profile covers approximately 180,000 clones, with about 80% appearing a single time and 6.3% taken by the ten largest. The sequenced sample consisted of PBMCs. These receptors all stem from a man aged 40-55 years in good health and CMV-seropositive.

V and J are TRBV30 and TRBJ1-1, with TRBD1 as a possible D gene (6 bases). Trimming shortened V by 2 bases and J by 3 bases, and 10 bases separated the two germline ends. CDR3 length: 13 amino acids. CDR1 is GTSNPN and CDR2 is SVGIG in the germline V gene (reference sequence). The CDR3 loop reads CAWSPQGYTEAFF. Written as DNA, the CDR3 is TGTGCCTGGAGTCCACAGGGTTACACTGAAGCTTTCTTT.

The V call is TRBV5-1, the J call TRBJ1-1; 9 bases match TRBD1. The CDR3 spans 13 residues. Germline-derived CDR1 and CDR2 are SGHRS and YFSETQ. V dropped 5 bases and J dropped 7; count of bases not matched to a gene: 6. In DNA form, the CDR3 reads TGCGCCAGCAGTACGGGACAGGGTTATGAAGCTTTCTTT. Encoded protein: CASSTGQGYEAFF. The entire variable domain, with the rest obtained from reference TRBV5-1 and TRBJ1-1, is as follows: KAGVTQTPRYLIKTRGQQVTLSCSPISGHRSVSWYQQTPGQGLQFLFEYFSETQRNKGNFPGRFSGRQFSNSRSEMNVSTLELGDSALYLCASSTGQGYEAFFGQGTRLTVV.

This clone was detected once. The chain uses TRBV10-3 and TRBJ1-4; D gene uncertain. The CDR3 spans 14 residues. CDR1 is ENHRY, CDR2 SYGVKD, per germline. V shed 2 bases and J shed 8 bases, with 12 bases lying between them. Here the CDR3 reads CAISERGAGEKLFF. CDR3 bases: TGTGCCATCAGTGAGCGGGGAGCGGGGGAAAAACTGTTTTTT.

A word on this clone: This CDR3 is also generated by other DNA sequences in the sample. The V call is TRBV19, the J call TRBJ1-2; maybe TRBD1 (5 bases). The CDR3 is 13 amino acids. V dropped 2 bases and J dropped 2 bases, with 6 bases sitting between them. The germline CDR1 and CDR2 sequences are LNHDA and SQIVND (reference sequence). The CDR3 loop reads CASSIKGNYGYTF. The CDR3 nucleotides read TGTGCCAGTAGTATAAAGGGGAACTATGGCTACACCTTC.

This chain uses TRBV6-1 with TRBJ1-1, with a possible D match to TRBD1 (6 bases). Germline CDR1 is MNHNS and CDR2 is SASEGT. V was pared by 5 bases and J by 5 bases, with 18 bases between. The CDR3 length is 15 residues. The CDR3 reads CASSKQTGLGTEAFF. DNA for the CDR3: TGTGCCAGCAGTAAACAAACAGGGTTAGGGACTGAAGCTTTCTTT.

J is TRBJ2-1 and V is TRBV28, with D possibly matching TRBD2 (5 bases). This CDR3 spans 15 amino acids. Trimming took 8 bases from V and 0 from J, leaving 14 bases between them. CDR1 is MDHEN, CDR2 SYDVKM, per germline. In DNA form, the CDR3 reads TGTGCCAGCCGGAGCAGGCGGGCCTCCTACAATGAGCAGTTCTTC. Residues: CASRSRRASYNEQFF.

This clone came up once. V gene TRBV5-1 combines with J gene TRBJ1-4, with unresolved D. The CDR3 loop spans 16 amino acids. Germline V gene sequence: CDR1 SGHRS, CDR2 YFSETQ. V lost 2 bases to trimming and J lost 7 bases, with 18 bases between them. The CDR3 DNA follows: TGCGCCAGCAGCTTTCTCCTCTCCGCAGATCGTGAAAAACTGTTTTTT. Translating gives CASSFLLSADREKLFF.

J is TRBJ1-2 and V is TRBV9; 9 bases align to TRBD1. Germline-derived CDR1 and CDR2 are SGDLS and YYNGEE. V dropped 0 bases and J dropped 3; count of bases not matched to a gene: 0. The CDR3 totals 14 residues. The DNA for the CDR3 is TGTGCCAGCAGCGTAGGACAGGGGGACTATGGCTACACCTTC. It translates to CASSVGQGDYGYTF.

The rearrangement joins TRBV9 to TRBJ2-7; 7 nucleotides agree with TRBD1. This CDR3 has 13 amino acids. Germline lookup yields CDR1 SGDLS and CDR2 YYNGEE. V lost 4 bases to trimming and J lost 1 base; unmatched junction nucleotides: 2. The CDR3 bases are TGTGCCAGCAGCCCGGGACAGTCCTACGAGCAGTACTTC. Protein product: CASSPGQSYEQYF.

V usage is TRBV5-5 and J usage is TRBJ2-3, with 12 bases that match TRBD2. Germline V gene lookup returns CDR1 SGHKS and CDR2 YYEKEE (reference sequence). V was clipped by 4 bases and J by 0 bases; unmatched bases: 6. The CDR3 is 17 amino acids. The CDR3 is CASSRRTSGTSTDTQYF. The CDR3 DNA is TGTGCCAGCAGCCGTCGGACTAGCGGGACTAGCACAGATACGCAGTATTTT.

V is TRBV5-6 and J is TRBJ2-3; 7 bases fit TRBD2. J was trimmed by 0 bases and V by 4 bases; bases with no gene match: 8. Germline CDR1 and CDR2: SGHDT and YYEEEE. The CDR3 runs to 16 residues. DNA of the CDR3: TGTGCCAGCAGCAGGGACTATTCGATGAGCACAGATACGCAGTATTTT. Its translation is CASSRDYSMSTDTQYF.

The CDR3 nucleotides are TGTGCCAGCCCGGGACTAGCGGGAGAGTACTACAATGAGCAGTTCTTC. Translated, it gives CASPGLAGEYYNEQFF. The genes are TRBV7-9 and TRBJ2-1; TRBD2 aligns across 14 bases. The germline gives CDR1 SEHNR, CDR2 FQNEAQ (reference sequence). The CDR3 loop spans 16 amino acids. V was clipped by 8 bases and J by 3 bases; unmatched bases: 6.

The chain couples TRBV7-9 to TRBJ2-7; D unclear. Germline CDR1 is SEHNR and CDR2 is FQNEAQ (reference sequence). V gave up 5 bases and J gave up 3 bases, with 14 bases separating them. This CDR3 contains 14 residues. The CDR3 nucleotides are TGTGCCAGCAGCACCTCTAACCAGGTCTACGAGCAGTACTTC. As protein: CASSTSNQVYEQYF.

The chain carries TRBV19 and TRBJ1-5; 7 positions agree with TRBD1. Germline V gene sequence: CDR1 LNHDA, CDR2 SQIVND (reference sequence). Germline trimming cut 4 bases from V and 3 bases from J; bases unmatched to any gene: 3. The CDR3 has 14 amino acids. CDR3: CASSRQGLNQPQHF. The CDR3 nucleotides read TGTGCCAGTAGTAGACAGGGACTCAATCAGCCCCAGCATTTT. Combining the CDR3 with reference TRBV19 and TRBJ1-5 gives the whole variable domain DGGITQSPKYLFRKEGQNVTLSCEQNLNHDAMYWYRQDPGQGLRLIYYSQIVNDFQKGDIAEGYSVSREKKESFPLTVTSAQKNPTAFYLCASSRQGLNQPQHFGDGTRLSIL.

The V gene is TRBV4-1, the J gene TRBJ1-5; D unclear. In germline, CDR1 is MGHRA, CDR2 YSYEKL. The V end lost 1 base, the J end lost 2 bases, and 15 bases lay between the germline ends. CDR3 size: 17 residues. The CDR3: CASSQGWSTSGNQPQHF. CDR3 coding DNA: TGCGCCAGCAGCCAAGGGTGGTCCACCTCGGGCAATCAGCCCCAGCATTTT.

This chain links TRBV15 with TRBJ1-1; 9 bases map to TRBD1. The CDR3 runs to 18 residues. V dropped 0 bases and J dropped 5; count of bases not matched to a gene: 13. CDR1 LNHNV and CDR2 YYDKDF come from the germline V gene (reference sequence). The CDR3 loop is CATSRDTFFRQGGTEAFF. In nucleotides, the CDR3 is TGTGCCACCAGCAGAGATACTTTTTTTAGACAGGGGGGGACTGAAGCTTTCTTT.

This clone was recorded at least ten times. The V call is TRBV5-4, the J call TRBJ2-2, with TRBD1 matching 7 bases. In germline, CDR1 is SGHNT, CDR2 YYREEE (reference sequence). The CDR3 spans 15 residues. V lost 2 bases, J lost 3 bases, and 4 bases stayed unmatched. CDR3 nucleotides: TGTGCCAGCAGCTTCAGAGACAGGGACACCGGGGAGCTGTTTTTT. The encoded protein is CASSFRDRDTGELFF.

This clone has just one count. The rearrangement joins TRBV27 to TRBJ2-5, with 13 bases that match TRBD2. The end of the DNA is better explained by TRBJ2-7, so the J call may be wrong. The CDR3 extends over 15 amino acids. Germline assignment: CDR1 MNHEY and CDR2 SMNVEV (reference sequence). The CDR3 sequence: CASSSWTSGSYEQYF. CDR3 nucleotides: TGTGCCAGCAGTTCCTGGACTAGCGGGAGTTACGAGCAGTACTTC.

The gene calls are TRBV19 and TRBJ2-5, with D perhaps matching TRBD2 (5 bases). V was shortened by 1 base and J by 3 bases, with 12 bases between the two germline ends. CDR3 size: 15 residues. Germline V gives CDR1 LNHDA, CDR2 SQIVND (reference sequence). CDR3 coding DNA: TGTGCCAGTAGTATAGGTAGCGCGGCTGAAGAGACCCAGTACTTC. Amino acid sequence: CASSIGSAAEETQYF.

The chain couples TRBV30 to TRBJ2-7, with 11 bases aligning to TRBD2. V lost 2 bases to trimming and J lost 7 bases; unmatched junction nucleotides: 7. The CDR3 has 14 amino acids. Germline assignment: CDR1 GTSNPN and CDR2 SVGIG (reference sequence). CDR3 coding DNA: TGTGCCTGGAGTACGGTAGCGGGAGGGGGGGAGCAGTACTTC. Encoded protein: CAWSTVAGGGEQYF.

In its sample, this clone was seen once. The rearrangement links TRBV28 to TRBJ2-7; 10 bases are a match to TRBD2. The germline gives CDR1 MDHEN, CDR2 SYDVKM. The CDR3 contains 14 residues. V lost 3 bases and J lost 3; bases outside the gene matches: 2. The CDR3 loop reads CASSFLAGGYEQYF. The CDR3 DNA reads TGTGCCAGCAGTTTTTTAGCGGGAGGCTACGAGCAGTACTTC.

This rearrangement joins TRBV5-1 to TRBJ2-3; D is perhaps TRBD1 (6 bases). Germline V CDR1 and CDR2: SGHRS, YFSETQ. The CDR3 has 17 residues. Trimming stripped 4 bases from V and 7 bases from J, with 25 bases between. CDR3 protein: CASSGTGKESLSNTQYF. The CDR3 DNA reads TGCGCCAGCAGCGGTACAGGGAAGGAGTCCCTCTCTAATACGCAGTATTTT. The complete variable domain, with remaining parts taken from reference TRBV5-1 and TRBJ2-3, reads KAGVTQTPRYLIKTRGQQVTLSCSPISGHRSVSWYQQTPGQGLQFLFEYFSETQRNKGNFPGRFSGRQFSNSRSEMNVSTLELGDSALYLCASSGTGKESLSNTQYFGPGTRLTVL.

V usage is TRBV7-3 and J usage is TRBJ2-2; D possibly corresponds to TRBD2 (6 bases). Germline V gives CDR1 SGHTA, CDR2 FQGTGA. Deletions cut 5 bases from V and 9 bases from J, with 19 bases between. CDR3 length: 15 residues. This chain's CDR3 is CASSPSAGSRRELFF. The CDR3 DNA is TGTGCCAGCAGCCCCTCTGCGGGGAGCCGCAGGGAGCTGTTTTTT. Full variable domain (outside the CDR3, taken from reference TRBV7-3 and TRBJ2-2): GAGVSQTPSNKVTEKGKYVELRCDPISGHTALYWYRQSLGQGPEFLIYFQGTGAADDSGLPNDRFFAVRPEGSVSTLKIQRTERGDSAVYLCASSPSAGSRRELFFGEGSRLTVL.

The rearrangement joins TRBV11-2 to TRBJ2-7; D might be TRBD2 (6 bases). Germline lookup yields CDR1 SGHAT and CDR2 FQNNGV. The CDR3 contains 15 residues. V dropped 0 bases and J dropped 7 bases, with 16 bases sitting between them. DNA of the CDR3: TGTGCCAGCAGCTTAGATACATATTTTGGGGGGGAGCAGTACTTC. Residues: CASSLDTYFGGEQYF.

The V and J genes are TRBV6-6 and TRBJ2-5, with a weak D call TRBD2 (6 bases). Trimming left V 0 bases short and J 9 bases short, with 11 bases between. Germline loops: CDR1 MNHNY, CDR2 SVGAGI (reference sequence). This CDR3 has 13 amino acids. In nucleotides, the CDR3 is TGTGCCAGCAGTTACTCCGGGAGCCCGGCCCAGTACTTC. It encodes CASSYSGSPAQYF.